The 26 T cell receptor beta chains reported below all come from one sample, sequenced in a study of identical twins. TCRdb reanalysed the 5' RACE reads using MiXCR and keeps one entry per CDR3 protein. Counted here are 1,800,000 or so distinct CDR3 sequences, about 30% occurring once; the ten biggest clones make up 0.27%. The sample consisted of cord blood. The receptors come from a newborn girl in good health.

This clonotype was observed a handful of times. The chain uses TRBV20-1 and TRBJ2-7, with D maybe TRBD1 (6 bases). The assigned J gene may be wrong: the sequence end matches TRBJ2-5 better. Germline CDR1 and CDR2: DFQATT and SNEGSKA (reference sequence). The CDR3 has 13 amino acids. CDR3 protein: CSARARGRETQYF. CDR3 bases: TGCAGTGCTAGAGCCAGGGGCAGAGAGACCCAGTACTTC.

The chain joins TRBV20-1 to TRBJ2-7; 8 positions agree with TRBD1. Germline values: CDR1 DFQATT, CDR2 SNEGSKA (reference sequence). V trimming: 4 bases; J trimming: 3 bases; junction bases outside the gene matches: 20. This CDR3 is built from 18 residues. DNA of the CDR3: TGCAGTGCTACCCCGCTGGGGGTTTTGGACAGGGAAAACTACGAGCAGTACTTC. It specifies CSATPLGVLDRENYEQYF.

The chain joins TRBV4-1 to TRBJ2-1; D perhaps matches TRBD2 (5 bases). With 5 bases removed from V and 3 bases from J, the gap between germline ends came to 17 bases. In germline, CDR1 is MGHRA, CDR2 YSYEKL. The CDR3 spans 16 residues. CDR3 sequence (DNA): TGCGCCAGCAGCGACTGGAAAGTCGGGATCTACAATGAGCAGTTCTTC. Translated: CASSDWKVGIYNEQFF.

J is TRBJ2-7 and V is TRBV7-9; perhaps TRBD2 as D (7 bases). The end of the DNA is better explained by TRBJ2-4, so the J call may be wrong. CDR1 and CDR2 from the germline V gene are SEHNR and FQNEAQ (reference sequence). This CDR3 has 17 amino acids. CDR3 loop: CASSLSRLREGGNIQYF. CDR3 bases: TGTGCCAGCAGCCTCAGCCGGTTAAGGGAGGGGGGAAACATTCAGTACTTC.

With regard to this clonotype: One end of the junction fails to match germline, which may point to a read error. The CDR3 nucleotides are TGCAGTGCTGGAACCGGGACTGGCACAGGTACGCAGTATTTT. Amino acids: CSAGTGTGTGTQYF. The V call is TRBV20-1, the J call TRBJ2-3, with D possibly matching TRBD2 (6 bases). The CDR3 extends over 14 amino acids. Germline V gene lookup returns CDR1 DFQATT and CDR2 SNEGSKA (reference sequence).

This clonotype came up a few times. The chain couples TRBV5-1 to TRBJ1-4, with 8 bases lining up with TRBD1. This CDR3 has 16 residues. Looked up from germline, CDR1 is SGHRS and CDR2 is YFSETQ. Germline trimming cut 0 bases from V and 7 bases from J; bases unmatched to any gene: 8. The CDR3 sequence is CASSLVTGGASEKLFF. The CDR3 DNA reads as TGCGCCAGCAGCTTGGTCACAGGGGGTGCTAGTGAAAAACTGTTTTTT.

In its sample, this clonotype was seen once. This chain uses TRBV20-1 with TRBJ1-1; tentative D call: TRBD1 (6 bases). This CDR3 is 14 amino acids long. Trimming took 5 bases from V and 2 from J, leaving 15 bases between them. CDR1 and CDR2 from the germline V gene are DFQATT and SNEGSKA (reference sequence). The DNA of the CDR3 is TGCAGTGCTGACCGACAGGTCATCAACACTGAAGCTTTCTTT. It yields the protein CSADRQVINTEAFF.

This clonotype has just a few counts. The chain recombines TRBV13 with TRBJ1-2; no clear D gene. The CDR3 covers 11 residues. V lost 5 bases, J lost 6 bases, and 7 bases lay in between. The germline gives CDR1 PRHDT, CDR2 FYEKMQ (reference sequence). The CDR3 coding sequence is TGTGCCAGCAGCCAAGAAAATGGCTACACCTTC. This gives the protein CASSQENGYTF. Full variable domain (rest looked up from reference TRBV13 and TRBJ1-2): AAGVIQSPRHLIKEKRETATLKCYPIPRHDTVYWYQQGPGQDPQFLISFYEKMQSDKGSIPDRFSAQQFSDYHSELNMSSLELGDSALYFCASSQENGYTFGSGTRLTVV.

This clonotype was detected only a few times. The chain carries TRBV7-2 and TRBJ2-7; a possible D gene is TRBD1 (5 bases). Germline-derived CDR1 and CDR2 are SGHTA and FQGNSA. This CDR3 has 17 residues. Trimming left V 1 base short and J 2 bases short, with 18 bases between. The CDR3 spells CASSLVLTVHGPYEQYF. In DNA form, the CDR3 reads TGTGCCAGCAGCTTAGTCCTGACAGTTCATGGCCCCTACGAGCAGTACTTC.

The chain is built from TRBV20-1 and TRBJ2-7; 7 nucleotides agree with TRBD2. CDR3 size: 15 residues. The germline gives CDR1 DFQATT, CDR2 SNEGSKA (reference sequence). V lost 6 bases, J lost 0 bases, and 11 bases stayed unmatched. The CDR3: CSADQTSRSSYEQYF. The CDR3 coding sequence is TGCAGTGCAGACCAGACTAGCCGGAGCTCCTACGAGCAGTACTTC.

This clonotype has a handful of counts. This chain joins TRBV27 and TRBJ2-1; D not resolved. The end of the DNA aligns better with TRBJ2-7, so the J call may be wrong. CDR1 MNHEY and CDR2 SMNVEV come from the germline V gene (reference sequence). This CDR3 has 13 amino acids. For the CDR3, the DNA is TGTGCCAGCAGTTTATCAGTTTACAATGAGCAGTACTTC. As protein: CASSLSVYNEQYF.

V gene TRBV29-1 combines with J gene TRBJ2-3, with TRBD2 as a possible D gene (5 bases). The length of the CDR3 is 13 residues. Trimming cost V 4 bases and J 2 bases, with 10 bases left between them. Germline V CDR1 and CDR2: SQVTM, ANQGSEA. For the CDR3, the DNA is TGCAGCGTTGGACTAAGGGTCACAGATACGCAGTATTTT. Translated, it gives CSVGLRVTDTQYF.

The CDR3 DNA is TGTGCCAGCAGCTTAATCCTCGATAATGGGCAGTACTTC. Translating gives CASSLILDNGQYF. The rearrangement uses TRBV7-2 and TRBJ2-5; no reliable D call. The CDR3 loop spans 13 amino acids. V lost 2 bases, J lost 11 bases, and 15 bases lay in between. Germline V gene data show CDR1 as SGHTA and CDR2 as FQGNSA.

The chain joins TRBV25-1 to TRBJ2-2; no firm D call. V was clipped by 0 bases and J by 0 bases, with 8 bases between them. Germline V gene sequence: CDR1 MGHDK, CDR2 SYGVNS. This CDR3 has 16 residues. The CDR3 sequence: CASSEYPDANTGELFF. CDR3 bases: TGTGCCAGCAGTGAATATCCCGACGCGAACACCGGGGAGCTGTTTTTT.

The chain couples TRBV29-1 to TRBJ2-7; TRBD1 might be the D (6 bases). CDR1 is SQVTM and CDR2 is ANQGSEA in the germline V gene. V gave up 8 bases and J gave up 6 bases, with 20 bases separating them. This CDR3 has 13 amino acids. The CDR3 protein is CSHTGKGTSEQYF. CDR3 DNA: TGCAGCCACACAGGGAAGGGAACGAGCGAGCAGTACTTC.

This clonotype was observed once. The chain's CDR3 is CASSQEPGQTGELFF. CDR3 sequence (DNA): TGTGCCAGCAGCCAAGAGCCCGGACAGACCGGGGAGCTGTTTTTT. The chain has TRBV4-2 and TRBJ2-2; a possible D gene is TRBD1 (6 bases). Trimming removed 0 bases from V and 5 bases from J, with 10 bases in between. Germline values: CDR1 LGHNA, CDR2 YNFKEQ. The CDR3 length is 15 residues.

The chain employs TRBV6-2 or TRBV6-3 and TRBJ1-5; the D is unclear. V lost 2 bases to trimming and J lost 4 bases, with 9 bases between them. In germline, CDR1 is MNHEY, CDR2 SVGEGT. The CDR3 spans 14 residues. CDR3 nucleotides: TGTGCCAGCAGTTACATGACAAAAAATCAGCCCCAGCATTTT. Translated, it gives CASSYMTKNQPQHF.

The chain links TRBV2 to TRBJ2-3, with 11 bases identical to TRBD2. V was pared by 0 bases and J by 2 bases, with 4 bases of the junction left unmatched. The CDR3 sequence is 17 residues long. Germline CDR1 and CDR2: SNHLY and FYNNEI. The CDR3 coding sequence is TGTGCCAGCAGTGAAGCGGCTAGCGGGGGGCTCACAGATACGCAGTATTTT. Residues: CASSEAASGGLTDTQYF. The whole variable domain, filled in from reference TRBV2 and TRBJ2-3, reads EPEVTQTPSHQVTQMGQEVILRCVPISNHLYFYWYRQILGQKVEFLVSFYNNEISEKSEIFDDQFSVERPDGSNFTLKIRSTKLEDSAMYFCASSEAASGGLTDTQYFGPGTRLTVL.

This clonotype was seen a handful of times. The chain recombines TRBV7-9 with TRBJ1-1, with TRBD1 as a possible D gene (6 bases). Germline V gene lookup returns CDR1 SEHNR and CDR2 FQNEAQ (reference sequence). This CDR3 is built from 11 residues. V was pared by 10 bases and J by 6 bases, with 12 bases between. Written as DNA, the CDR3 is TGTGCCACTAGCAGGGGACCTGAAGCTTTCTTT. Translated: CATSRGPEAFF.

This chain links TRBV6-1 with TRBJ2-5; 10 bases are shared with TRBD2. The germline V gene has CDR1 MNHNS and CDR2 SASEGT. With 5 bases clipped from V and 5 bases from J, the junction kept 8 bases outside the gene matches. The CDR3 extends over 15 amino acids. The CDR3 DNA reads as TGTGCCAGCAGTACAGCGGGGGGGTTAAGTGAGACCCAGTACTTC. Residues: CASSTAGGLSETQYF.

In this sample, this clonotype turned up a few times. The chain recombines TRBV9 with TRBJ2-3; D ambiguous. Trimming removed 0 bases from V and 3 bases from J, with 5 bases in between. Germline lookup yields CDR1 SGDLS and CDR2 YYNGEE. This CDR3 is built from 13 residues. The CDR3 DNA reads TGTGCCAGCAGCGTAGATGGGACAGATACGCAGTATTTT. This sequence encodes CASSVDGTDTQYF.

This clonotype was picked up many times. The chain carries TRBV10-3 and TRBJ2-5; TRBD2 matches 8 bases. The V segment lost 10 bases and the J segment 3 bases; nucleotides outside the gene matches: 13. The germline CDR1 and CDR2 sequences are ENHRY and SYGVKD. This CDR3 has 15 residues. CDR3 sequence (DNA): TGTGCCAGCAAAACCGGGACTAGAGTAAAAGAGACCCAGTACTTC. Protein sequence: CASKTGTRVKETQYF.

V is TRBV27 and J is TRBJ2-3; 10 bases line up with TRBD2. The CDR3 runs 16 residues. CDR1 and CDR2 from the germline V gene are MNHEY and SMNVEV (reference sequence). V was pared by 0 bases and J by 3 bases, with 3 bases of the junction left unmatched. CDR3 DNA: TGTGCCAGCAGTTTATCCCTAGCGGGGGCTACAGATACGCAGTATTTT. As protein: CASSLSLAGATDTQYF.

This clonotype was seen more than once but under ten times. The chain uses TRBV28 and TRBJ2-1, with D possibly TRBD2 on 6 matching bases. The V gene lost 2 bases and the J gene lost 0 bases, with 14 bases spanning the gap. The length of the CDR3 is 17 residues. Germline CDR1 is MDHEN and CDR2 is SYDVKM. CDR3 protein: CASSLGLRRASYNEQFF. In DNA form, the CDR3 reads TGTGCCAGCAGTTTAGGGTTAAGGAGGGCCTCCTACAATGAGCAGTTCTTC.

The rearrangement uses TRBV5-1 and TRBJ2-7; the match to TRBD2 covers 7 bases. The CDR3 is made up of 15 amino acids. The germline gives CDR1 SGHRS, CDR2 YFSETQ. With V trimmed by 4 bases and J by 2 bases, 9 bases remained unmatched. The CDR3, as DNA: TGCGCCAGCAGCCCCCTGGAGGGAGGGACCTACGAGCAGTACTTC. This codes for CASSPLEGGTYEQYF.

The chain combines TRBV14 with TRBJ2-1, with 8 bases identical to TRBD2. The CDR3 runs 14 residues. Germline CDR1 and CDR2: SGHDN and FVKESK. V gave up 3 bases and J gave up 8 bases; unmatched junction bases: 6. The CDR3 sequence: CASSQWLAGDEQFF. The DNA of the CDR3 is TGTGCCAGCAGCCAGTGGCTAGCGGGCGATGAGCAGTTCTTC.